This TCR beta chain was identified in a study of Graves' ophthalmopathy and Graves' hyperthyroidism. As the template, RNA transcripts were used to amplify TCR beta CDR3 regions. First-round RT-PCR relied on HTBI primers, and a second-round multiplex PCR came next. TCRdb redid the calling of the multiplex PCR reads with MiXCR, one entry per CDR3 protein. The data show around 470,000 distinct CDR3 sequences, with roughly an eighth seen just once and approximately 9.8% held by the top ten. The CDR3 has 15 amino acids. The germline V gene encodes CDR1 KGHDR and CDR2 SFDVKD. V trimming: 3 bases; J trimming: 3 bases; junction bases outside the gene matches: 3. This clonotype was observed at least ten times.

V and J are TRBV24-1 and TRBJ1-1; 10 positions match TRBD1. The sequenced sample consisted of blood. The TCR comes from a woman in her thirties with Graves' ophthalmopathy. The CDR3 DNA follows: TGTGCCACCAGTGATGGACAGGGGGGTCACACTGAAGCTTTCTTT. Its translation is CATSDGQGGHTEAFF.